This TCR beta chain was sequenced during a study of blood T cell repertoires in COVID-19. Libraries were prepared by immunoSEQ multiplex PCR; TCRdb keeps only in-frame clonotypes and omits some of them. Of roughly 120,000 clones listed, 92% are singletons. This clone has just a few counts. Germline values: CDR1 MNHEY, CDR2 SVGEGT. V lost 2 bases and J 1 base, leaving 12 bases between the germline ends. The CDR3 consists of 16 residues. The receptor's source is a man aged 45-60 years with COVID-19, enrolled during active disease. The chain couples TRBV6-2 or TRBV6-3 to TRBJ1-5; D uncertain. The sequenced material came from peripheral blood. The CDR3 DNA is TGTGCCAGCAGTTACATCCCGGGGATGAGCAATCAGCCCCAGCATTTT. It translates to CASSYIPGMSNQPQHF.